The 21 T cell receptor beta chains reported below all come from one sample, sequenced in a study of regulatory T cells in long-lasting Graves disease. Time point meaning: persistent/refractory GD, antithyroid drugs over 5 years with positive TRAb. Scientists built the TCR library using RNA that was extracted from PBMCs. Construction of the TCR beta libraries employed iRepertoire HTBI primers in conjunction with Arm-PCR of CDR3 regions. TCRdb re-called the multiplex PCR reads with MiXCR, one entry per CDR3 protein. The profile covers around 300,000 distinct CDR3 sequences, with roughly a fifth appearing a single time and roughly 56% taken by the ten largest. The starting material was peripheral blood mononuclear cells (PBMCs), obtained when the disease was refractory, from a patient treated with antithyroid drugs. These receptors all stem from a female donor with Graves disease.

This clonotype has only a few counts. The V call is TRBV4-3, the J call TRBJ1-4; 10 nucleotides align to TRBD1. CDR1 LGHNA and CDR2 YSLEER come from the germline V gene. This CDR3 contains 14 residues. Unmatched junction bases numbered 6, after V lost 3 bases and J lost 11 bases. CDR3 protein: CASSHGTGDGKLFF. CDR3 DNA sequence: TGCGCCAGCAGCCATGGGACAGGGGATGGGAAACTGTTTTTT.

This clonotype appeared many times. This rearrangement joins TRBV6-5 to TRBJ2-7, with TRBD1 as a possible D gene (5 bases). Germline CDR1 MNHEY, CDR2 SVGAGI. The germline V and J ends were trimmed by 2 bases and 3 bases, with 8 bases remaining between them. The length of the CDR3 is 13 residues. The CDR3 sequence is CASSYVTGYEQYF. CDR3 nucleotide sequence: TGTGCCAGCAGTTACGTTACAGGCTACGAGCAGTACTTC.

This chain connects TRBV3-1 to TRBJ2-2, with 11 positions matching TRBD2. The V segment lost 5 bases and the J segment 6 bases; nucleotides outside the gene matches: 8. The CDR3 has 16 amino acids. Germline-derived CDR1 and CDR2 are LGHDT and YNNKEL (reference sequence). This CDR3 is CASSEITSGSSGELFF. The CDR3 bases are TGTGCCAGCAGCGAAATCACTAGCGGGAGTTCCGGGGAGCTGTTTTTT.

The chain combines TRBV20-1 with TRBJ1-5, with TRBD1 matching 7 bases. This CDR3 comprises 15 residues. Germline CDR1 is DFQATT and CDR2 is SNEGSKA (reference sequence). Trimming at V came to 8 bases and at J to 2 bases, leaving 12 bases not matched to a gene. In DNA, the CDR3 is TGCAGTTTTACAGGGGCGCCCCAGGGCAATCAGCCCCAGCATTTT. Amino acids: CSFTGAPQGNQPQHF.

This clonotype was observed a few times. This chain connects TRBV5-1 to TRBJ2-7; 8 bases agree with TRBD2. This CDR3 has 16 residues. Germline V CDR1 and CDR2: SGHRS, YFSETQ. Trimming took 0 bases from V and 2 from J; bases not matched to a gene: 7. The CDR3 here is CASSLAGSGSPYEQYF. The CDR3 DNA sequence: TGCGCCAGCAGCTTGGCCGGCAGCGGGAGCCCCTACGAGCAGTACTTC. The full variable domain, with the rest looked up from reference TRBV5-1 and TRBJ2-7, is KAGVTQTPRYLIKTRGQQVTLSCSPISGHRSVSWYQQTPGQGLQFLFEYFSETQRNKGNFPGRFSGRQFSNSRSEMNVSTLELGDSALYLCASSLAGSGSPYEQYFGPGTRLTVT.

This clonotype was seen ten or more times. This chain joins TRBV28 and TRBJ2-7; 7 bases fit TRBD1. V lost 5 bases, J lost 11 bases, and 15 bases stayed unmatched. Per germline, CDR1 MDHEN and CDR2 SYDVKM. The CDR3 length is 14 residues. CDR3 region: CASSTYQGQSIEYF. Written as DNA, the CDR3 is TGTGCCAGCAGTACCTACCAGGGACAGTCCATCGAGTACTTC.

This clonotype has at least ten counts. The chain employs TRBV27 and TRBJ2-7, with D uncertain. Trimming removed 6 bases at V and 2 bases at J, with 20 bases between. Germline-derived CDR1 and CDR2 are MNHEY and SMNVEV (reference sequence). The CDR3 totals 16 residues. CDR3 amino acids: CASSSPEGPEPYEQYF. The CDR3 DNA reads as TGTGCCAGCAGCTCCCCCGAAGGTCCAGAACCCTACGAGCAGTACTTC.

This clonotype was counted between two and nine times. This chain's CDR3 is CASSQGRSSEAYEQYF. Written as DNA, the CDR3 is TGCGCCAGCAGCCAAGGCCGGTCTAGCGAAGCCTACGAGCAGTACTTC. This chain links TRBV4-3 with TRBJ2-7; D may be TRBD2 (6 bases). The CDR3 is made up of 16 amino acids. CDR1 and CDR2 (germline): LGHNA, YSLEER. V dropped 1 base and J dropped 2 bases, with 15 bases sitting between them.

The table lists this clonotype with many counts. The chain combines TRBV13 with TRBJ2-7; 9 bases line up with TRBD1. The CDR3 is 14 amino acids. The germline V gene encodes CDR1 PRHDT and CDR2 FYEKMQ (reference sequence). Losses at the gene ends were 5 bases for V and 5 bases for J; bases not matched to a gene: 7. CDR3 protein: CASSQGQGYNEQYF. CDR3 nucleotide sequence: TGTGCCAGCAGCCAGGGACAGGGCTACAACGAGCAGTACTTC.

In this sample, this clonotype turned up a few times. V gene TRBV18 combines with J gene TRBJ1-3; D possibly corresponds to TRBD1 (5 bases). The V end lost 3 bases, the J end lost 1 base, and 19 bases lay between the germline ends. Germline assignment: CDR1 KGHSH and CDR2 LQKENI. The CDR3 consists of 18 residues. CDR3 in DNA: TGTGCCAGCTCACCCAGGATCTTAGACAGTCTTTCTGGAAACACCATATATTTT. This codes for CASSPRILDSLSGNTIYF. The variable domain in full, completed from reference TRBV18 and TRBJ1-3, reads NAGVMQNPRHLVRRRGQEARLRCSPMKGHSHVYWYRQLPEEGLKFMVYLQKENIIDESGMPKERFSAEFPKEGPSILRIQQVVRGDSAAYFCASSPRILDSLSGNTIYFGEGSWLTVV.

In its sample, this clonotype was seen a few times. The chain carries TRBV20-1 and TRBJ2-7; TRBD1 aligns across 9 bases. The CDR3 is made up of 17 amino acids. Germline lookup yields CDR1 DFQATT and CDR2 SNEGSKA (reference sequence). J lost 0 bases, V lost 3 bases, and 12 bases had no gene match. The CDR3 is CSARPPDRGYSSYEQYF. As DNA, the CDR3 is TGCAGTGCTAGGCCCCCTGACAGGGGGTATAGCTCCTACGAGCAGTACTTC.

This clonotype has at least ten counts. The rearrangement uses TRBV18 and TRBJ1-1; 7 bases are shared with TRBD1. V dropped 4 bases and J dropped 7; count of bases not matched to a gene: 9. This CDR3 contains 14 residues. Looked up from germline, CDR1 is KGHSH and CDR2 is LQKENI. The CDR3 reads CASSHLDRAGEAFF. The CDR3 DNA follows: TGTGCCAGCTCACACCTCGACAGGGCCGGTGAAGCTTTCTTT. Based on the CDR3 plus reference TRBV18 and TRBJ1-1, the full variable domain is NAGVMQNPRHLVRRRGQEARLRCSPMKGHSHVYWYRQLPEEGLKFMVYLQKENIIDESGMPKERFSAEFPKEGPSILRIQQVVRGDSAAYFCASSHLDRAGEAFFGQGTRLTVV.

V is TRBV20-1 and J is TRBJ2-5, with 7 bases matching TRBD1. The V and J ends lost 5 bases and 7 bases, in that order; junction bases with no gene match: 13. Germline V gene lookup returns CDR1 DFQATT and CDR2 SNEGSKA (reference sequence). The CDR3 extends over 14 amino acids. CDR3 DNA sequence: TGCAGTGCTCGCGACAGGGCGCTATCGGTGACCCAGTACTTC. Its protein is CSARDRALSVTQYF.

The table lists this clonotype with a few counts. V usage is TRBV20-1 and J usage is TRBJ2-7; the D gene is possibly TRBD1 (6 bases). The CDR3 spans 15 residues. V dropped 6 bases and J dropped 6 bases, with 24 bases sitting between them. CDR1 and CDR2 (germline): DFQATT, SNEGSKA (reference sequence). CDR3 sequence reads: CSAYTGTSAIGEQYF. In DNA, the CDR3 is TGCAGTGCGTACACCGGGACATCCGCAATCGGCGAGCAGTACTTC.

This clonotype was seen a single time. The chain employs TRBV27 and TRBJ2-6, with TRBD2 matching over 10 bases. Trimming cost V 3 bases and J 0 bases; bases outside gene matches: 8. CDR1 and CDR2 (germline): MNHEY, SMNVEV (reference sequence). CDR3 length: 19 amino acids. The DNA for the CDR3 is TGTGCCAGCAGTTTCGGTGGGACTAGCGAGCCCTCTGGGGCCAACGTCCTGACTTTC. This sequence encodes CASSFGGTSEPSGANVLTF.

The chain couples TRBV4-3 to TRBJ2-7, with D uncertain. Trimming took 0 bases from V and 4 from J, leaving 10 bases between them. CDR3 length: 14 residues. Germline lookup yields CDR1 LGHNA and CDR2 YSLEER. CDR3 protein: CASSQDGHLYEQYF. The CDR3, as DNA: TGCGCCAGCAGCCAAGACGGTCATTTGTACGAGCAGTACTTC.

The chain joins TRBV6-1 to TRBJ1-2; D gene unclear. The CDR3 is 12 amino acids. V lost 3 bases to trimming and J lost 5 bases, with 7 bases between them. Germline-derived CDR1 and CDR2 are MNHNS and SASEGT. The CDR3 DNA reads as TGTGCCAGCAGTGACGGATTATATGGCTACACCTTC. This gives the protein CASSDGLYGYTF.

This chain links TRBV30 with TRBJ2-1, with unresolved D. V dropped 2 bases and J dropped 6 bases, with 5 bases sitting between them. The CDR3 loop spans 11 amino acids. Germline CDR1 and CDR2: GTSNPN and SVGIG (reference sequence). The CDR3 protein is CAWSSSNEQFF. The CDR3 DNA is TGTGCCTGGAGTTCGAGCAATGAGCAGTTCTTC.

This clonotype was counted ten times or more. The gene calls are TRBV2 and TRBJ2-6; TRBD2 aligns across 8 bases. The CDR3 runs to 16 residues. The ends lost 10 bases at V and 0 bases at J; junction bases unmatched: 8. Per germline, CDR1 SNHLY and CDR2 FYNNEI. CDR3 loop: CATSGGLFSGANVLTF. The CDR3 region has the DNA TGTGCCACTTCGGGGGGGTTGTTCTCTGGGGCCAACGTCCTGACTTTC.

This chain connects TRBV28 to TRBJ2-5; 10 bases line up with TRBD1. This CDR3 spans 16 amino acids. J was trimmed by 5 bases and V by 11 bases; bases with no gene match: 17. Germline V gene data show CDR1 as MDHEN and CDR2 as SYDVKM. CDR3 sequence reads: CAASSSPTGGGETQYF. The CDR3 DNA follows: TGTGCCGCCAGCAGTTCCCCGACAGGGGGCGGCGAGACCCAGTACTTC.

The chain couples TRBV7-2 to TRBJ2-5; tentatively, D is TRBD2 (5 bases). The CDR3 covers 14 residues. From germline, CDR1 is SGHTA and CDR2 FQGNSA. Between the trimmed V and J ends, which lost 1 base and 8 bases, there was a span of 14 bases. CDR3 amino acids: CASSLDGVTTTQYF. The DNA of the CDR3 is TGTGCCAGCAGCTTAGACGGGGTAACTACCACCCAGTACTTC.